This T cell receptor (beta chain) was identified during a study of regulatory T cells in long-lasting Graves disease. Study-level findings and limits: Persistent Graves' patients possessed reduced TCR diversity relative to recently diagnosed ones.

Arm-PCR with iRepertoire HTBI primers amplified the CDR3 regions for these TCR beta libraries. From the multiplex PCR reads, TCRdb called clonotypes with MiXCR, one entry per CDR3 protein. The sample consists of roughly 530,000 distinct CDR3 sequences, 15% to 20% of them appearing once. This sample's time point: newly diagnosed GD, antithyroid drugs for less than 3 months. From RNA extracted from PBMCs, the TCR library was made. V shed 5 bases and J shed 4 bases, with 17 bases lying between them. The V gene's germline CDR1 is MNHEY and CDR2 SVGEGT. The CDR3 is 15 amino acids. This clonotype was found many times. As yet, its antigen is unknown. The data also belong to a second study, concerning T cells in Graves' hyperthyroidism and ophthalmopathy. From that report: The patients, who ranged from 18 to 65 in age, presented with newly diagnosed hyperthyroidism lasting under 2 months. The TCR CDR3 was amplified in a first-round RT-PCR using the HTBI primer set. Among clonotypes expanded in thyroid above 0.001, most were also found in blood.

The genes are TRBV6-2 or TRBV6-3 and TRBJ2-5, with a possible D match to TRBD1 (6 bases). Sequenced here: peripheral blood mononuclear cells (PBMCs), sampled at new diagnosis, from a patient treated with antithyroid drugs. This sequence was found in a woman aged 35-65 years with Graves disease. The CDR3 spells CASSIQQGAGETQYF. Written as DNA, the CDR3 is TGTGCCAGCAGTATTCAACAGGGCGCGGGAGAGACCCAGTACTTC.